This passage covers 17 T cell receptor beta chains from one sample sequenced in a study of shared clonotypes between healthy human individuals. Here immunoSEQ multiplex PCR was the method, and the copy in TCRdb shows in-frame clones only, minus some. The sample includes 1.5 million to 1.9 million clones, around 98% of them seen just once. The sequenced material came from naive CD4+ T cells sorted from blood. Subset specified: CD45RA+ positively selected. These receptors originate from a man aged 30-40 years in good health.

This clone was recorded once. The rearrangement uses TRBV9 and TRBJ2-1; 10 nucleotides agree with TRBD2. The germline gives CDR1 SGDLS, CDR2 YYNGEE. V shed 0 bases and J 8 bases; nucleotides not matched to a gene: 5. This CDR3 is built from 15 residues. The CDR3 nucleotides are TGTGCCAGCAGCGTAGCTAGCGGGAGCATCCATGAGCAGTTCTTC. This codes for CASSVASGSIHEQFF.

Only one count was recorded for this clone. The chain carries TRBV5-4 and TRBJ2-2; TRBD2 is a possible D gene (5 bases). Germline V lookup: CDR1 SGHNT, CDR2 YYREEE (reference sequence). V dropped 0 bases and J dropped 6 bases, with 9 bases sitting between them. CDR3 length: 14 residues. CDR3 nucleotide sequence: TGTGCCAGCAGCTTGGTGGGAGTTGCCGGGGAGCTGTTTTTT. It specifies CASSLVGVAGELFF.

This sequence joins TRBV18 and TRBJ2-2, with 9 bases aligning to TRBD1. J gave up 7 bases and V 4 bases, and 10 bases lay outside the gene matches. The CDR3 totals 16 residues. Looked up from germline, CDR1 is KGHSH and CDR2 is LQKENI. The CDR3, as DNA: TGTGCCAGCTCACAACTCGGGACAGGGAAGGTCGGGGAGCTGTTTTTT. This sequence encodes CASSQLGTGKVGELFF.

This clone was counted a single time. The chain is built from TRBV7-9 and TRBJ1-1, with D possibly matching TRBD1 (5 bases). From germline, CDR1 is SEHNR and CDR2 FQNEAQ (reference sequence). The CDR3 sequence is 16 residues long. V lost 5 bases and J 3 bases, leaving 19 bases between the germline ends. The CDR3 DNA is TGTGCCAGCAGCCTATCAGGGACCCGGACTCACACTGAAGCTTTCTTT. It translates to CASSLSGTRTHTEAFF.

This sequence joins TRBV7-9 and TRBJ2-3, with D unclear. The CDR3 extends over 14 amino acids. Germline values: CDR1 SEHNR, CDR2 FQNEAQ (reference sequence). V lost 10 bases and J lost 2, with 16 bases in between. CDR3 coding DNA: TGTGCCACCTCCCCCAGGAGAACCACAGATACGCAGTATTTT. Protein: CATSPRRTTDTQYF.

This clone was found once. This specimen includes other DNA sequences encoding the same CDR3. J is TRBJ2-5 and V is TRBV28; TRBD1 agrees at 7 bases. The junction had 0 bases not matched to a gene; V was cut back by 3 bases and J by 5 bases. CDR1 MDHEN and CDR2 SYDVKM come from the germline V gene. This CDR3 has 12 amino acids. CDR3 amino acids: CASSFRGETQYF. For the CDR3, the DNA is TGTGCCAGCAGTTTCAGGGGGGAGACCCAGTACTTC.

This chain's CDR3 is CSVESDGGLLGYTF. CDR3 DNA: TGCAGCGTTGAATCAGACGGAGGATTGCTTGGCTACACCTTC. The chain uses TRBV29-1 and TRBJ1-2; D remains unclear. The CDR3 length is 14 residues. CDR1 SQVTM and CDR2 ANQGSEA come from the germline V gene. The V end was cut by 2 bases, the J end by 7 bases, with 17 bases between.

This clone was seen more than once but under ten times. V usage is TRBV5-1 and J usage is TRBJ1-1; 7 bases line up with TRBD1. Germline values: CDR1 SGHRS, CDR2 YFSETQ. The trim removed 3 bases at V and 5 bases at J, leaving 10 bases unmatched. There are 15 residues in the CDR3. The CDR3 region is CASSSTGARDTEAFF. CDR3 in DNA: TGCGCCAGCAGCTCCACAGGGGCCCGGGATACTGAAGCTTTCTTT.

The J gene is TRBJ2-1, the V gene TRBV9; 8 bases match TRBD2. The junction had 13 bases not matched to a gene; V was cut back by 0 bases and J by 8 bases. The CDR3 spans 17 residues. Germline CDR1 is SGDLS and CDR2 is YYNGEE. The CDR3 region is CASSVATSGGRLDEQFF. CDR3 in DNA: TGTGCCAGCAGCGTAGCTACATCGGGGGGGCGATTGGATGAGCAGTTCTTC.

The rearrangement joins TRBV28 to TRBJ2-4; 7 bases are shared with TRBD1. This CDR3 has 12 residues. Germline CDR1 MDHEN, CDR2 SYDVKM. V dropped 2 bases and J dropped 8; count of bases not matched to a gene: 0. CDR3: CASSLQGDIQYF. CDR3 nucleotides: TGTGCCAGCAGTTTACAGGGGGACATTCAGTACTTC.

On this clone itself: This same CDR3 is encoded by further DNA sequences in the sample. V is TRBV9 and J is TRBJ2-5; 10 bases map to TRBD2. Germline CDR1 and CDR2: SGDLS and YYNGEE. V was pared by 1 base and J by 3 bases, with 3 bases of the junction left unmatched. The CDR3 length is 15 residues. The CDR3 sequence: CASSVTSGREETQYF. In DNA, the CDR3 is TGTGCCAGCAGCGTAACCAGCGGGAGGGAAGAGACCCAGTACTTC.

This chain links TRBV19 with TRBJ2-7; D gene uncertain. The CDR3 covers 14 residues. Germline CDR1 LNHDA, CDR2 SQIVND (reference sequence). V gave up 3 bases and J gave up 5 bases, with 14 bases separating them. Written as DNA, the CDR3 is TGTGCCAGTAGTATTACGGTGAGGTCGAACGAGCAGTACTTC. Amino acid sequence: CASSITVRSNEQYF.

V gene TRBV6-6 combines with J gene TRBJ1-5; 7 positions match TRBD1. The CDR3 consists of 15 residues. J lost 6 bases, V lost 2 bases, and 7 bases had no gene match. Per germline, CDR1 MNHNY and CDR2 SVGAGI (reference sequence). Written as DNA, the CDR3 is TGTGCCAGCAGTTACCCGACAGGGACGGGTCAGCCCCAGCATTTT. It codes for CASSYPTGTGQPQHF.

CDR3 sequence (DNA): TGCGCCAGCAGCTTGGGGCCAGGGGGCACTGAAGCTTTCTTT. Translation gives CASSLGPGGTEAFF. The chain recombines TRBV5-1 with TRBJ1-1; 7 bases align to TRBD1. V lost 0 bases to trimming and J lost 4 bases; unmatched junction nucleotides: 3. The CDR3 runs to 14 residues. The germline gives CDR1 SGHRS, CDR2 YFSETQ.

V usage is TRBV6-1 and J usage is TRBJ2-1, with 8 bases fitting TRBD2. The CDR3 extends over 17 amino acids. J lost 8 bases, V lost 6 bases, and 18 bases had no gene match. Germline CDR1 MNHNS, CDR2 SASEGT. The chain's CDR3 is CASREPRGLGLYHEQFF. CDR3 nucleotides: TGTGCCAGCAGAGAACCCCGGGGACTAGGATTATATCATGAGCAGTTCTTC.

The V call is TRBV10-1, the J call TRBJ1-1; D not resolved. V lost 3 bases to trimming and J lost 9 bases, with 5 bases between them. The CDR3 runs 10 residues. Germline-derived CDR1 and CDR2 are WNHNN and SYGVQD (reference sequence). The DNA for the CDR3 is TGCGCCAGCAGTGACAGGAAAGCTTTCTTT. This codes for CASSDRKAFF.

Written as DNA, the CDR3 is TGTGCCAGCAGTGGGACAGTTCGGGTGGAAAAACTGTTTTTT. Its translation: CASSGTVRVEKLFF. The rearrangement joins TRBV6-1 to TRBJ1-4; weak D call: TRBD1 (6 bases). The length of the CDR3 is 14 residues. Trimming stripped 4 bases from V and 8 bases from J, with 14 bases between. The germline V gene encodes CDR1 MNHNS and CDR2 SASEGT.